The 16 T cell receptor beta chains presented below share a single source sample, sequenced in a study of OX40 agonist ivuxolimab in advanced cancers. The protocol was immunoSEQ multiplex PCR, while the TCRdb copy is restricted to in-frame clones and leaves out a portion. The data contain around 60,000 clones, 75% to 95% of them seen just once; the ten biggest clones take up approximately 0.44%. Specimen: CD4+ or CD8+ T cells sorted from blood, collected in a trial of the OX40 agonist ivuxolimab. The receptors were sampled from an adult with an advanced solid tumor such as melanoma, head and neck, liver or kidney cancer.

V gene TRBV29-1 combines with J gene TRBJ2-3, with 8 bases identical to TRBD1. V gave up 5 bases and J gave up 6 bases; unmatched junction bases: 7. The CDR3 is made up of 13 amino acids. In germline, CDR1 is SQVTM, CDR2 ANQGSEA. CDR3 sequence (DNA): TGCAGCGTTCGGCAGGGGGCGGCCGATACGCAGTATTTT. Protein product: CSVRQGAADTQYF.

The genes are TRBV19 and TRBJ2-5, with 9 bases aligning to TRBD2. Looked up from germline, CDR1 is LNHDA and CDR2 is SQIVND (reference sequence). After removal of 6 bases from V and 0 bases from J, the junction contained 8 bases not matched to a gene. The CDR3 covers 16 residues. For the CDR3, the DNA is TGTGCCAGTAGCCGCGCCGCGGGAGGGAACCAAGAGACCCAGTACTTC. This encodes CASSRAAGGNQETQYF. Combining the CDR3 with reference TRBV19 and TRBJ2-5 gives the whole variable domain DGGITQSPKYLFRKEGQNVTLSCEQNLNHDAMYWYRQDPGQGLRLIYYSQIVNDFQKGDIAEGYSVSREKKESFPLTVTSAQKNPTAFYLCASSRAAGGNQETQYFGPGTRLLVL.

The chain recombines TRBV14 with TRBJ1-2, with D uncertain. V lost 0 bases and J lost 0, with 17 bases in between. The CDR3 spans 18 residues. CDR1 SGHDN and CDR2 FVKESK come from the germline V gene. CDR3 DNA: TGTGCCAGCAGCCAAGATCGGTCAGATACTCGCGCTAACTATGGCTACACCTTC. Encoded protein: CASSQDRSDTRANYGYTF.

V and J are TRBV29-1 and TRBJ2-5; TRBD1 agrees at 7 bases. CDR1 and CDR2 (germline): SQVTM, ANQGSEA. The trim removed 7 bases at V and 2 bases at J, leaving 7 bases unmatched. The CDR3 length is 13 residues. CDR3 in DNA: TGCAGCGCCGCGACAGGGTGGCAAGAGACCCAGTACTTC. Residues: CSAATGWQETQYF.

The chain employs TRBV2 and TRBJ2-5, with D maybe TRBD1 (6 bases). This CDR3 contains 15 residues. The V gene's germline CDR1 is SNHLY and CDR2 FYNNEI. The V and J ends lost 6 bases and 6 bases respectively, with 20 bases between them. CDR3 sequence reads: CASSSTLGTSKTQYF. The CDR3 region has the DNA TGTGCCAGCAGCAGCACCCTCGGGACAAGCAAGACCCAGTACTTC.

J is TRBJ2-5 and V is TRBV5-1, with 11 positions matching TRBD1. The length of the CDR3 is 15 residues. The germline V gene encodes CDR1 SGHRS and CDR2 YFSETQ. Germline trimming cut 4 bases from V and 3 bases from J; bases unmatched to any gene: 5. CDR3 in amino acids: CASSEPGQGEETQYF. The CDR3 bases are TGCGCCAGCAGCGAACCGGGACAGGGGGAAGAGACCCAGTACTTC.

V gene TRBV7-2 combines with J gene TRBJ1-2; D may be TRBD1 (5 bases). V shed 1 base and J shed 4 bases, with 13 bases lying between them. Germline-derived CDR1 and CDR2 are SGHTA and FQGNSA. The CDR3 runs to 15 residues. CDR3 DNA: TGTGCCAGCAGCTTAGACCAGGGTGAAGGCTATGGCTACACCTTC. Its translation is CASSLDQGEGYGYTF.

J is TRBJ1-1 and V is TRBV18; D is unresolved. Looked up from germline, CDR1 is KGHSH and CDR2 is LQKENI. V was clipped by 2 bases and J by 4 bases, with 14 bases between them. The CDR3 covers 15 residues. The CDR3 loop reads CASSPSLSVSTEAFF. DNA for the CDR3: TGTGCCAGCTCACCAAGTTTAAGTGTCAGCACTGAAGCTTTCTTT. The full variable domain, with the rest looked up from reference TRBV18 and TRBJ1-1, is NAGVMQNPRHLVRRRGQEARLRCSPMKGHSHVYWYRQLPEEGLKFMVYLQKENIIDESGMPKERFSAEFPKEGPSILRIQQVVRGDSAAYFCASSPSLSVSTEAFFGQGTRLTVV.

This chain joins TRBV7-2 and TRBJ2-7; the D is unclear. CDR3 size: 11 residues. V was pared by 11 bases and J by 3 bases, with 11 bases between. Germline assignment: CDR1 SGHTA and CDR2 FQGNSA. The CDR3 protein is CAAAWGYEQYF. CDR3 nucleotide sequence: TGTGCCGCCGCTTGGGGCTACGAGCAGTACTTC.

This chain uses TRBV2 with TRBJ1-6; the match to TRBD1 covers 11 bases. Germline V gene data show CDR1 as SNHLY and CDR2 as FYNNEI. V gave up 5 bases and J gave up 10 bases; unmatched junction bases: 7. The CDR3 length is 15 residues. The CDR3 bases are TGTGCCAGCAGTAAGGGGACAGGGGGACGATCACCCCTCCACTTT. This translates into CASSKGTGGRSPLHF.

This sequence joins TRBV6-1 and TRBJ2-7; TRBD1 aligns across 10 bases. The V gene's germline CDR1 is MNHNS and CDR2 SASEGT. After removal of 7 bases from V and 6 bases from J, the junction contained 12 bases not matched to a gene. This CDR3 contains 15 residues. The CDR3 loop reads CASTRDKDRGLEQYF. Written as DNA, the CDR3 is TGTGCCAGCACTCGCGACAAAGACAGGGGGCTCGAGCAGTACTTC.

CDR3 amino acids: CASSSTSVAYEQYF. The CDR3 nucleotides read TGCGCCAGCAGCTCAACTAGCGTAGCCTACGAGCAGTACTTC. This chain joins TRBV5-1 and TRBJ2-7, with 7 bases identical to TRBD2. Trimming removed 3 bases from V and 2 bases from J; junction bases left unmatched: 5. The CDR3 sequence is 14 residues long. Germline V gene sequence: CDR1 SGHRS, CDR2 YFSETQ.

The rearrangement joins TRBV27 to TRBJ2-1, with 10 bases that match TRBD2. The trim removed 6 bases at V and 9 bases at J, leaving 5 bases unmatched. The CDR3 covers 13 residues. The germline V gene has CDR1 MNHEY and CDR2 SMNVEV (reference sequence). Here the CDR3 DNA reads TGTGCCAGCAGACGGACTAGCGGACTTGAGCAGTTCTTC. The encoded protein is CASRRTSGLEQFF.

V usage is TRBV27 and J usage is TRBJ2-5, with 9 bases identical to TRBD1. The J call may not be correct, given that the DNA end is closer to TRBJ2-7. This CDR3 contains 17 residues. From germline, CDR1 is MNHEY and CDR2 SMNVEV (reference sequence). In DNA, the CDR3 is TGTGCCAGCAGTTTAATCTATGGGACAGGGCGCTCCTACGAGCAGTACTTC. It is translated as CASSLIYGTGRSYEQYF.

The chain is built from TRBV6-4 and TRBJ2-7; tentative D call: TRBD2 (5 bases). Germline lookup yields CDR1 MRHNA and CDR2 SNTAGT. CDR3 length: 15 residues. V was trimmed by 3 bases and J by 0 bases, leaving 12 bases between them. CDR3 sequence (DNA): TGTGCCAGCAGTGAAGCTGGAGGCGGCTCCTACGAGCAGTACTTC. Its protein product is CASSEAGGGSYEQYF.

The V gene is TRBV11-3, the J gene TRBJ2-1, with D possibly TRBD1 on 6 matching bases. Trimming removed 6 bases from V and 7 bases from J, with 22 bases in between. CDR1 and CDR2 (germline): SGHNT, YENEEA. CDR3 length: 16 amino acids. CDR3 sequence reads: CASRLNSGVGNNEQFF. The CDR3 bases are TGTGCCAGCAGATTAAATTCAGGGGTCGGTAATAATGAGCAGTTCTTC.